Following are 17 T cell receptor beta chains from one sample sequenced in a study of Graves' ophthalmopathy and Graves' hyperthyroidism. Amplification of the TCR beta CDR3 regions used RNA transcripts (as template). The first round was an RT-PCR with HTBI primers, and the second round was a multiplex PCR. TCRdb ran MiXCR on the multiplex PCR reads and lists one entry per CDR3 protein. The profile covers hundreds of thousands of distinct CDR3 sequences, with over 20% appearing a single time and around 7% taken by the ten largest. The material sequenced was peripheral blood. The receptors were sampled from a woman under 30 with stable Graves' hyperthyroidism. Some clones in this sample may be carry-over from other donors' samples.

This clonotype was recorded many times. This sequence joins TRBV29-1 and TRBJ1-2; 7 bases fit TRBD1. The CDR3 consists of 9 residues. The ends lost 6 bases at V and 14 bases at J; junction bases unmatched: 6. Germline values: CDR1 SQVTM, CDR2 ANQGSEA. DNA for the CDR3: TGCAGCGTGCGCCCAGGGGGGACCTTC. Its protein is CSVRPGGTF.

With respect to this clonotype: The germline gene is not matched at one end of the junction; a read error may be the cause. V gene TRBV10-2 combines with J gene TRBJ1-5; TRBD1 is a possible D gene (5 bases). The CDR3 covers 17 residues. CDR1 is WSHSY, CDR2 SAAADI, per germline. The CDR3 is CASSPGLGRASNQPQHF. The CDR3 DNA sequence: TGTGCCAGCAGCCCGGGACTGGGAAGGGCTAGCAATCAGCCCCAGCATTTT.

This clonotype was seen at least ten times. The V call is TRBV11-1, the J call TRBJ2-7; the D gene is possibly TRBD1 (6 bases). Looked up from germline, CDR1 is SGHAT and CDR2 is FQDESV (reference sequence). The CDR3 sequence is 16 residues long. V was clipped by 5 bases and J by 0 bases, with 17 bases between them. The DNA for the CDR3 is TGTGCCAGCAGCACTACCGGGACAAAATTCTCCTACGAGCAGTACTTC. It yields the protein CASSTTGTKFSYEQYF.

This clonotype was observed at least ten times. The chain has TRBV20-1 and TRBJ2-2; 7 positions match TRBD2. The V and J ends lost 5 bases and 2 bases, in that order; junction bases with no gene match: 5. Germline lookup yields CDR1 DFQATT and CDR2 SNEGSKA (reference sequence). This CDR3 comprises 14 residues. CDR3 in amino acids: CSAPGLSNTGELFF. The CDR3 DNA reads TGCAGTGCTCCGGGACTATCAAACACCGGGGAGCTGTTTTTT.

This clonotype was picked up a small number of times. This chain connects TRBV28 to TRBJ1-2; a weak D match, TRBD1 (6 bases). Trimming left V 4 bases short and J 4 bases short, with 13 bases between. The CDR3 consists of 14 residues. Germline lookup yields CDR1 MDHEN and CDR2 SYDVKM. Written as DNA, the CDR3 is TGTGCCAGCAGTTCCGCCACAGGGCTCTATGGCTACACCTTC. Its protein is CASSSATGLYGYTF.

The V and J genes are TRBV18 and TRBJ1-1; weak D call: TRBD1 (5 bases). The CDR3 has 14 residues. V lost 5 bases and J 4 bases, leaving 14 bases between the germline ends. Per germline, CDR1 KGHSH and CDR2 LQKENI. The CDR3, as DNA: TGTGCCAGCTCATCTCTTACCGGGGCCACTGAAGCTTTCTTT. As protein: CASSSLTGATEAFF.

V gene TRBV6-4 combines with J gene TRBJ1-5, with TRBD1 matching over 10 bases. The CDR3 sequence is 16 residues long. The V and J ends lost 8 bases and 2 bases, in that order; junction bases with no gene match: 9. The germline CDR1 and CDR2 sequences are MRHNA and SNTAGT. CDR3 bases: TGTGCCAGCCTCCCCCGGACAGGGGGAGGCAATCAGCCCCAGCATTTT. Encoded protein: CASLPRTGGGNQPQHF.

The CDR3 bases are TGTGCCAGCAGCTTAACAGGACCCATCGACGAGCAGTACTTC. Translating it yields CASSLTGPIDEQYF. The rearrangement links TRBV11-3 to TRBJ2-7; possibly TRBD1 for D (5 bases). V dropped 2 bases and J dropped 5 bases, with 13 bases sitting between them. CDR3 size: 14 residues. Per the germline V gene, CDR1 is SGHNT and CDR2 is YENEEA.

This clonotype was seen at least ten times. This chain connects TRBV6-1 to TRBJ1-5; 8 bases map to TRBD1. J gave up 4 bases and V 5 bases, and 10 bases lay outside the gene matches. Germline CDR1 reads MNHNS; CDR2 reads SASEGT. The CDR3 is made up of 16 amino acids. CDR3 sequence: CASSKTLGQGNQPQHF. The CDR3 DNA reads TGTGCCAGCAGTAAAACTCTAGGACAGGGAAATCAGCCCCAGCATTTT.

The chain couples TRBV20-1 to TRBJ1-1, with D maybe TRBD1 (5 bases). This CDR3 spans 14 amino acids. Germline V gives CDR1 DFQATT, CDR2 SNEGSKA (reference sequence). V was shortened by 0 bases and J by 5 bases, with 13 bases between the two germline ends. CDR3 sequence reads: CSARDSWGPTEAFF. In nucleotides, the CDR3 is TGCAGTGCTAGAGATTCCTGGGGACCTACTGAAGCTTTCTTT.

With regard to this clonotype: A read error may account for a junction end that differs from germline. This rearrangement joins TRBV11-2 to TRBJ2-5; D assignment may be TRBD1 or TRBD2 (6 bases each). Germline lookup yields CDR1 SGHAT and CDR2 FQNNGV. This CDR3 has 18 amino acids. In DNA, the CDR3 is TGTGCCTGCAGCTTAGGGGGGCGGCTGGGTGTGGGTGGCGAGACCCAGTACTTC. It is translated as CACSLGGRLGVGGETQYF.

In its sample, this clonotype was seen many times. CDR3 region: CASSEALRGNQPQHF. CDR3 nucleotides: TGTGCCAGCAGTGAAGCGCTTCGGGGAAATCAGCCCCAGCATTTT. The chain recombines TRBV2 with TRBJ1-5; D gene ambiguous. The V end lost 0 bases, the J end lost 4 bases, and 10 bases lay between the germline ends. CDR1 is SNHLY, CDR2 FYNNEI, per germline. The CDR3 runs to 15 residues. Full variable domain (outside the CDR3, taken from reference TRBV2 and TRBJ1-5): EPEVTQTPSHQVTQMGQEVILRCVPISNHLYFYWYRQILGQKVEFLVSFYNNEISEKSEIFDDQFSVERPDGSNFTLKIRSTKLEDSAMYFCASSEALRGNQPQHFGDGTRLSIL.

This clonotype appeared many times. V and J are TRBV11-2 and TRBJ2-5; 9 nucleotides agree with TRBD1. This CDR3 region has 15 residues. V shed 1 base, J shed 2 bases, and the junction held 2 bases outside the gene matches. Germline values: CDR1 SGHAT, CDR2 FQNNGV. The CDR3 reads CASSLGDRGQETQYF. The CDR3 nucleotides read TGTGCCAGCAGCTTAGGAGACAGGGGGCAAGAGACCCAGTACTTC.

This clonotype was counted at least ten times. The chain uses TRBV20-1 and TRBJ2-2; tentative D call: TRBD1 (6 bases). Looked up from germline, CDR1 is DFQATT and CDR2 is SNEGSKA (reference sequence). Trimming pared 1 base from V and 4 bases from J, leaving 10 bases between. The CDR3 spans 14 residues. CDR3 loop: CSARGGQSTGELFF. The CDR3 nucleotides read TGCAGTGCTAGAGGCGGACAGAGCACCGGGGAGCTGTTTTTT.

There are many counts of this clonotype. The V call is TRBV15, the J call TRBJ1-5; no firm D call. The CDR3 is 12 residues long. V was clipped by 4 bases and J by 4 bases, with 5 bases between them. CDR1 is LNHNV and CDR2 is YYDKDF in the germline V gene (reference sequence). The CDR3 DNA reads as TGTGCCACCAGCATGGGGAATCAGCCCCAGCATTTT. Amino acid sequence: CATSMGNQPQHF.

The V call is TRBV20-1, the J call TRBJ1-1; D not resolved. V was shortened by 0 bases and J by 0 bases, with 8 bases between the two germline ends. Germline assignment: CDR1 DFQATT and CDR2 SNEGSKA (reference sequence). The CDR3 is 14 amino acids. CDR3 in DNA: TGCAGTGCTAGAGATGGCTATATGAACACTGAAGCTTTCTTT. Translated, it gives CSARDGYMNTEAFF.

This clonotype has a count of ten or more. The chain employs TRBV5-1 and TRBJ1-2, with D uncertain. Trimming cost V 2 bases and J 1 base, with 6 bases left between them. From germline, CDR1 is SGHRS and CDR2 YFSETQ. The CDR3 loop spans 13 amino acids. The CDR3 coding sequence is TGCGCCAGCAGCTTACAGAGTAACTATGGCTACACCTTC. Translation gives CASSLQSNYGYTF.